These T cell receptor beta chains were read from a single sample in a study of neurological immune-mediated disorders. Each CDR3 protein is one row after TCRdb ran MiXCR on the 5' RACE reads. This table has about 59,000 distinct CDR3 sequences, approximately 25% appearing once. The sequencing sample was made of PBMCs. The source is a man aged 60-69 years with HTLV-1-associated myelopathy (HAM/TSP). The CDR3 runs from the conserved cysteine through the conserved F or W. D genes are given only for firm matches. Only some rows state a clone size, as once, few, many or a class for expanded clones.

J: TRBJ1-1; V: TRBV9; D: TRBD1; length: 13; size: .; CDR3: CASCVWGQGEAFF; DNA: TGTGCCAGCTGCGTATGGGGACAGGGGGAAGCTTTCTTT
J: TRBJ2-5; V: TRBV18; D: TRBD2; length: 15; size: .; CDR3: CASSPPGGSQETQYF; DNA: TGTGCCAGCTCACCACCCGGGGGGTCCCAAGAGACCCAGTACTTC
J: TRBJ2-5; V: TRBV11-2; D: TRBD1; length: 15; size: many; CDR3: CASSPGTGGEETQYF; DNA: TGTGCCAGCAGCCCCGGGACAGGGGGCGAAGAGACCCAGTACTTC
J: TRBJ1-1; V: TRBV12-3/TRBV12-4; D: .; length: 12; size: many; CDR3: CASSRAPARAFF; DNA: TGTGCCAGCAGTAGGGCTCCCGCGCGGGCTTTCTTT
J: TRBJ1-6; V: TRBV7-2; D: .; length: 14; size: many; CDR3: CASSVVGPSEPLHF; DNA: TGTGCCAGCAGCGTAGTAGGTCCAAGCGAACCCCTCCACTTT
J: TRBJ2-7; V: TRBV5-1; D: .; length: 13; size: many; CDR3: CASSLATGGEQYF; DNA: TGCGCCAGCAGCTTGGCTACAGGAGGGGAGCAGTACTTC
J: TRBJ2-3; V: TRBV7-9; D: TRBD1; length: 14; size: many; CDR3: CASSFGQGPDTQYF; DNA: TGTGCCAGCAGCTTTGGACAGGGCCCAGATACGCAGTATTTT
J: TRBJ2-1; V: TRBV12-3/TRBV12-4; D: TRBD1; length: 14; size: many; CDR3: CASSDRDRGLEQFF; DNA: TGTGCCAGCAGTGACCGGGACAGGGGGCTTGAGCAGTTCTTC
J: TRBJ2-3; V: TRBV4-2; D: .; length: 16; size: many; CDR3: CASSQDMASRADTQYF; DNA: TGTGCCAGCAGCCAAGATATGGCTAGTCGAGCAGATACGCAGTATTTT
J: TRBJ2-1; V: TRBV7-2; D: TRBD2; length: 17; size: many; CDR3: CASSLLPTGTSGGSEFF; DNA: TGTGCCAGCAGCCTCCTTCCTACCGGGACTAGCGGCGGGTCGGAGTTCTTC
J: TRBJ2-7; V: TRBV11-2; D: .; length: 16; size: .; CDR3: CASSFTSSAVGSEQYF; DNA: TGTGCCAGCAGCTTCACCTCCAGCGCGGTAGGTAGCGAGCAGTACTTC
J: TRBJ1-5; V: TRBV20-1; D: TRBD1; length: 15; size: many; CDR3: CSARRMDRFNQPQHF; DNA: TGCAGTGCTAGGAGAATGGACAGGTTCAATCAGCCCCAGCATTTT
J: TRBJ2-2; V: TRBV18; D: .; length: 12; size: many; CDR3: CASRLETGELFF; DNA: TGTGCCAGCCGCCTCGAGACCGGGGAGCTGTTTTTT
J: TRBJ2-3; V: TRBV7-3; D: .; length: 17; size: .; CDR3: CASSAKGTGLISDTQYF; DNA: TGTGCCAGCAGCGCAAAGGGTACAGGGCTTATTTCAGATACGCAGTATTTT
J: TRBJ1-3; V: TRBV7-3; D: .; length: 14; size: .; CDR3: CASSLGEPGNTIYF; DNA: TGTGCCAGCAGCTTGGGGGAACCTGGAAACACCATATATTTT
J: TRBJ2-3; V: TRBV2; D: .; length: 13; size: many; CDR3: CASRSDSTDTQYF; DNA: TGTGCCAGCAGATCCGACAGCACAGATACGCAGTATTTT
J: TRBJ2-3; V: TRBV5-1; D: TRBD1; length: 15; size: many; CDR3: CASSPRTGFTDTQYF; DNA: TGCGCCAGCAGCCCCCGGACAGGGTTCACAGATACGCAGTATTTT
J: TRBJ1-2; V: TRBV5-6; D: .; length: 15; size: many; CDR3: CASSLDLAPNYGYTF; DNA: TGTGCCAGCAGCTTAGATCTCGCACCTAACTATGGCTACACCTTC
J: TRBJ1-1; V: TRBV7-9; D: TRBD1; length: 17; size: many; CDR3: CASSPGTGGRMNTEAFF; DNA: TGTGCCAGCAGCCCGGGGACAGGGGGCCGGATGAACACTGAAGCTTTCTTT
J: TRBJ2-1; V: TRBV27; D: TRBD1; length: 11; size: many; CDR3: CASGRQGLEFF; DNA: TGTGCCAGCGGGAGACAGGGTCTGGAGTTCTTC
J: TRBJ2-1; V: TRBV14; D: .; length: 13; size: .; CDR3: CASSQVEQSKQFF; DNA: TGTGCCAGCAGCCAAGTGGAACAGAGTAAGCAGTTCTTC
J: TRBJ1-1; V: TRBV12-3/TRBV12-4; D: .; length: 12; size: .; CDR3: CASSPGDTEAFF; DNA: TGTGCCAGCAGTCCCGGAGACACTGAAGCTTTCTTT
J: TRBJ2-1; V: TRBV6-2/TRBV6-3; D: TRBD2; length: 15; size: many; CDR3: CASGSTSGRESEQFF; DNA: TGTGCCAGCGGATCGACTAGCGGGAGAGAGAGTGAGCAGTTCTTC
J: TRBJ1-5; V: TRBV20-1; D: .; length: 14; size: many; CDR3: CSASRGPSNQPQHF; DNA: TGCAGTGCTAGTAGAGGGCCAAGCAATCAGCCCCAGCATTTT